This TCR beta chain was sequenced for a study of spatial heterogeneity in lung cancer. Time point of the sample: sample taken at primary tumor resection. The CDR3 is 14 residues long. Germline lookup yields CDR1 SGDLS and CDR2 YYNGEE. Trimming took off 1 base at V and 5 bases at J, with 9 bases between the two ends. From the 5' RACE reads, TCRdb called clonotypes with MiXCR, one entry per CDR3 protein. The data contain tens of thousands of distinct CDR3 sequences, 6% to 8% of them singletons. This material consisted of PBMCs, taken at surgery. The origin of this receptor is a male donor with early-stage non-small cell lung cancer. J is TRBJ2-2 and V is TRBV9; perhaps TRBD1 as D (6 bases). The CDR3 nucleotides read TGTGCCAGCAGCGTAACAGGGCGAACCGGGGAGCTGTTTTTT. This translates into CASSVTGRTGELFF.